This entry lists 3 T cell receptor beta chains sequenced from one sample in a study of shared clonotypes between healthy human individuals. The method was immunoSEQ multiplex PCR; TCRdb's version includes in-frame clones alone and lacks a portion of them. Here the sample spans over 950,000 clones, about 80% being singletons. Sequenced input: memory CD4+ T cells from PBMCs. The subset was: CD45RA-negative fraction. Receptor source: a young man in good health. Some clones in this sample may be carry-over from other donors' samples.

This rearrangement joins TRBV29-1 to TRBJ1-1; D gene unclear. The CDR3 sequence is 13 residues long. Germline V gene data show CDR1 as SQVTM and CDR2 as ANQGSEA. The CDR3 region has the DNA TGCAGTGGTCATCGAACCTTGAACACTGAAGCTTTCTTT. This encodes CSGHRTLNTEAFF.

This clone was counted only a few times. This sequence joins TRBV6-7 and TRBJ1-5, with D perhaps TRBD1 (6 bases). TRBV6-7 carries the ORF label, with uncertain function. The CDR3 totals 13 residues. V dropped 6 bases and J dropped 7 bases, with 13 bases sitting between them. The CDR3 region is CASRRQVGQPQHF. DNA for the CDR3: TGTGCCAGCAGACGACAGGTGGGCCAGCCCCAGCATTTT.

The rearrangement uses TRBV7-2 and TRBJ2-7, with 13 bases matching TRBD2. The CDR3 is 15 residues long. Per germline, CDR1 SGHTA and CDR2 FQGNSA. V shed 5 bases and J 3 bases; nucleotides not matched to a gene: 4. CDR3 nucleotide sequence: TGTGCCAGCAGCCGCGGGACTAGCGGGAACTACGAGCAGTACTTC. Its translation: CASSRGTSGNYEQYF. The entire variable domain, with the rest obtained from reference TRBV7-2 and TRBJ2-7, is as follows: GAGVSQSPSNKVTEKGKDVELRCDPISGHTALYWYRQSLGQGLEFLIYFQGNSAPDKSGLPSDRFSAERTGGSVSTLTIQRTQQEDSAVYLCASSRGTSGNYEQYFGPGTRLTVT.